This TCR beta chain was sequenced for a study of spatial heterogeneity in lung cancer (dated by TCRdb to between 2019 and 2020). Regarding the complete study: Donors were around 69 patients with early-stage, untreated non-small cell lung cancer from the lung TRACERx cohort. Follow-up PBMC samples were sequenced whenever available, with the median time to follow-up being around 2 years after resection. More beta-chain than alpha-chain transcripts were consistently detected, likely reflecting higher beta-chain transcript abundance. In the raw uncorrected reads, each unique combination of TCR and UMI appeared more than ten times on average. The study quantitatively compared TCR alpha and beta repertoires across multiple tumor regions, matched nontumor lung and blood in non-small cell lung cancer. TCR repertoire features were related to nonsynonymous mutation counts determined by whole-exome sequencing of tumor tissue. Both alpha and beta chains were TCR-sequenced in approximately 220 tumor regions, around 64 matched nontumor lung samples and 45 to 60 PBMC samples obtained at surgery.

Receptors were amplified or captured by 5' RACE. The data were produced on a NextSeq 500. The TCR library protocol attached a unique molecular identifier to each TCR cDNA molecule to allow correction of PCR and sequencing errors. The study's processing was this. Decombinator tools were used for TCR identification, UMI-based error correction and CDR3 extraction. Expanded TCRs were defined as those above a frequency of 2 per 1,000, corresponding to the top 1% of the tumor frequency distribution. Renyi diversity was computed with the R vegan package after each repertoire had been subsampled 100 times to 5,000 TCRs. CDR3 similarity networks were constructed using string-kernel similarity of amino acid triplets, with links drawn between CDR3s whose pairwise similarity was above 0.82. TCRdb took the public reads, trimmed them with fastp at Q25, ran MiXCR for clone calling and kept in-frame beta chains. Rows with a matching CDR3 protein are joined into one entry that keeps the most common DNA and genes. The V and J calls were not made by the authors but by TCRdb's processing. In this sample the table shows 45,000 to 50,000 distinct CDR3 sequences, 10% to 15% of which occur a single time. The ten largest clones capture roughly 32% of the sample.

The CDR3 numbers 14 residues from cysteine through phenylalanine. The sequence is cut down to CDR3 DNA, 42 bases in frame from base 1. The junction carries 10 bases between V and J, which are trimmed by 6 bases and 1 base respectively. CDR1 is given as SGHTA and CDR2 as FQGNSA, both from the germline V gene. As to this clonotype: Its antigen is currently not known. The record has no base qualities; no much larger clone is one base away.

Read against the paper, the sample's time point label means: blood at routine non-recurrence follow-up after resection. For TCR sequencing, whole RNA was extracted from tumor and nontumor lung tissue, or from cryopreserved PBMC samples, and no cell sorting was done. Only patients for whom sufficient RNA was available from at least two tumor regions were selected for TCR sequencing. On the study overall, not on this receptor specifically: Confirming at a functional level the hypothesis that regional TCRs recognize regional mutations was considered to require additional single-cell paired TCR alpha and beta sequencing. Ubiquitous expanded tumor TCRs were found in blood more often at tumor resection than at routine follow-up. Comparisons of baseline and follow-up blood repertoires included only 15 or so patients.

The sequence derives from a male donor with early-stage non-small cell lung cancer. Sequences were derived from PBMCs, sampled at follow-up. The chain is assembled from TRBV7-2 and TRBJ2-1; TRBD2 is possibly the D segment (5 matching bases). The CDR3 protein: CASRSGGSYNEQFF. The DNA is TGTGCCAGCAGGTCAGGAGGATCCTACAATGAGCAGTTCTTC.